The 8 T cell receptor beta chains listed next were all sequenced from one sample in a study of cytomegalovirus exposure and HLA in healthy donors. PCR primers comprised 60 Vbeta and 13 Jbeta primers. Only in-frame clones appear in the TCRdb table, and some are missing; sequencing was by immunoSEQ multiplex PCR. The sample consists of 100,000 to 150,000 clones, around 71% of them appearing once. Material for sequencing was PBMCs. These receptors were taken from a woman in her fifties or sixties in good health and CMV-seropositive.

CDR3 region: CASSFSFSPAGELFF. The CDR3 region has the DNA TGCGCCAGCAGCTTTTCATTTTCCCCGGCCGGGGAGCTGTTTTTT. This rearrangement joins TRBV4-1 to TRBJ2-2, with no clear D. The CDR3 is made up of 15 amino acids. The V gene lost 5 bases and the J gene lost 6 bases, with 16 bases spanning the gap. Germline V gives CDR1 MGHRA, CDR2 YSYEKL.

The V gene is TRBV9, the J gene TRBJ2-7; 10 nucleotides line up with TRBD2. Germline values: CDR1 SGDLS, CDR2 YYNGEE. The CDR3 spans 19 residues. The V segment lost 0 bases and the J segment 3 bases; nucleotides outside the gene matches: 15. The CDR3 DNA follows: TGTGCCAGCAGCGTAGGAACTGGAGGACGGACTAGCGGTTACTACGAGCAGTACTTC. It is translated as CASSVGTGGRTSGYYEQYF.

V and J are TRBV9 and TRBJ2-1; 8 nucleotides line up with TRBD2. There are 15 residues in the CDR3. V dropped 4 bases and J dropped 6; count of bases not matched to a gene: 9. Germline assignment: CDR1 SGDLS and CDR2 YYNGEE. The CDR3 DNA is TGTGCCAGCAGCTTCTCCGGGACTAGGACCAATGAGCAGTTCTTC. It encodes CASSFSGTRTNEQFF.

This clone was observed a few times. The chain joins TRBV5-1 to TRBJ2-1, with TRBD2 identical over 14 bases. V trimming: 0 bases; J trimming: 6 bases; junction bases outside the gene matches: 5. Germline CDR1 is SGHRS and CDR2 is YFSETQ. There are 17 residues in the CDR3. CDR3 sequence (DNA): TGCGCCAGCAGCTTGGCCGTCGGACTAGCGGGGGGCAATGAGCAGTTCTTC. This codes for CASSLAVGLAGGNEQFF.

The chain has TRBV5-1 and TRBJ1-2, with TRBD1 matching over 8 bases. The CDR3 has 16 residues. With 0 bases clipped from V and 4 bases from J, the junction kept 8 bases outside the gene matches. CDR1 is SGHRS, CDR2 YFSETQ, per germline. This chain's CDR3 is CASSLGPQGAGYGYTF. The CDR3 nucleotides read TGCGCCAGCAGCTTGGGTCCCCAGGGGGCAGGCTATGGCTACACCTTC.

This sequence joins TRBV7-9 and TRBJ2-7; weak D call: TRBD2 (5 bases). Germline CDR1 is SEHNR and CDR2 is FQNEAQ (reference sequence). With 6 bases removed from V and 3 bases from J, the gap between germline ends came to 9 bases. This CDR3 comprises 12 residues. The CDR3 region has the DNA TGTGCCAGCAGTCCCGGGGACTACGAGCAGTACTTC. It yields the protein CASSPGDYEQYF.

This clone has more than one count but fewer than ten. The CDR3 here is CASSPGLAGGTDTQYF. CDR3 coding DNA: TGTGCCAGCAGCCCCGGACTAGCGGGGGGCACAGATACGCAGTATTTT. V is TRBV11-2 and J is TRBJ2-3; the match to TRBD2 covers 13 bases. J was trimmed by 1 base and V by 5 bases; bases with no gene match: 3. The germline V gene encodes CDR1 SGHAT and CDR2 FQNNGV. The CDR3 is made up of 16 amino acids.

The genes are TRBV9 and TRBJ2-1, with a possible D match to TRBD1 (6 bases). From germline, CDR1 is SGDLS and CDR2 YYNGEE. V shed 3 bases and J shed 11 bases, with 12 bases lying between them. The CDR3 totals 12 residues. For the CDR3, the DNA is TGTGCCAGCAGCGACGGACAGTACCAGCAGTTCTTC. Translation: CASSDGQYQQFF.